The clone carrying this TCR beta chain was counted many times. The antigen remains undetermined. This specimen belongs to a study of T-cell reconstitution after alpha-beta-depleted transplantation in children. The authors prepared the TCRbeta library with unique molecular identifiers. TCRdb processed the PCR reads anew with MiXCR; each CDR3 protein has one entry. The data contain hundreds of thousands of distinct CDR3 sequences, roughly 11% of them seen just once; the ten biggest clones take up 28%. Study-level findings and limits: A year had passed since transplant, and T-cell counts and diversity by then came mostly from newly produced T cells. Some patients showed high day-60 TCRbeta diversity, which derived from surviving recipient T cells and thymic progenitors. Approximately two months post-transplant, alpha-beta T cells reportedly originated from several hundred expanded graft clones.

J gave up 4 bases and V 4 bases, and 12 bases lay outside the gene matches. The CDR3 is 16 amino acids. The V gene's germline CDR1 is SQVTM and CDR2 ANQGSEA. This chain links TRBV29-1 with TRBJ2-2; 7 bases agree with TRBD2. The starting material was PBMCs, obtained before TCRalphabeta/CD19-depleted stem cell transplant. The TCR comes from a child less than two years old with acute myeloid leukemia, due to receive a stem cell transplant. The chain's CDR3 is CSVALWGRGGTGELFF. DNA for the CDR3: TGCAGCGTTGCTTTATGGGGGAGGGGCGGCACCGGGGAGCTGTTTTTT.